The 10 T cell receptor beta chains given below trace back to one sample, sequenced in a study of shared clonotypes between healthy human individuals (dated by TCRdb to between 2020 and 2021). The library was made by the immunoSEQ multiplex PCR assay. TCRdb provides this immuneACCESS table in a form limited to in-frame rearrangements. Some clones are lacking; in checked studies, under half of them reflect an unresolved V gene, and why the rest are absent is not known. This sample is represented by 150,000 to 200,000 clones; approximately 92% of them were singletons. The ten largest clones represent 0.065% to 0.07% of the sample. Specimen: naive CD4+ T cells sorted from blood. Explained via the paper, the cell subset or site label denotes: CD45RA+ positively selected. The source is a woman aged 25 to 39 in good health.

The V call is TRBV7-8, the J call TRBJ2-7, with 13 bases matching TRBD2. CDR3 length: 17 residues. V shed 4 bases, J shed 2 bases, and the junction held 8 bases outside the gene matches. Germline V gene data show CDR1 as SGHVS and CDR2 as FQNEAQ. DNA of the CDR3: TGTGCCAGCAGCTACACTAGCGGGAGGGCCCAACCCTACGAGCAGTACTTC. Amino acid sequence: CASSYTSGRAQPYEQYF.

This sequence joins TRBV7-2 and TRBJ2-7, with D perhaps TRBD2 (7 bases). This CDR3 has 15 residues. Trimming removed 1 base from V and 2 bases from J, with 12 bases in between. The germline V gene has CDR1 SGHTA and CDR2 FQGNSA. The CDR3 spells CASSLGGGGPYEQYF. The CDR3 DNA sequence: TGTGCCAGCAGCTTAGGGGGAGGGGGTCCCTACGAGCAGTACTTC.

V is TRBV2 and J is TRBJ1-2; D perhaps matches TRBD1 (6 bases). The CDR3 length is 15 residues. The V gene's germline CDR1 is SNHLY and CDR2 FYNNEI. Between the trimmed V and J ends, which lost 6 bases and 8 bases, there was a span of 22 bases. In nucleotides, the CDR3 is TGTGCCAGCAGCCCCCGGCAGCAGGGGATAAACGGCTACACCTTC. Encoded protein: CASSPRQQGINGYTF.

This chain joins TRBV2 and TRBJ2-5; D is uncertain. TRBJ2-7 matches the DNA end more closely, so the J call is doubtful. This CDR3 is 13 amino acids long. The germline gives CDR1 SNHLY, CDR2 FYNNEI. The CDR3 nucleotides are TGTGCCAGCAGGGATGGTTATTTATACGAGCAGTACTTC. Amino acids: CASRDGYLYEQYF.

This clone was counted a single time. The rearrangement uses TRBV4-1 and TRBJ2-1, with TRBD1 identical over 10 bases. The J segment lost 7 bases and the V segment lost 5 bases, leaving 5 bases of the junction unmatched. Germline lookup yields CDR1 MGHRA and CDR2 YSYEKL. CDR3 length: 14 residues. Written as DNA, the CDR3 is TGCGCCAGCAGCAGGGGACAGGGGATAAATGAGCAGTTCTTC. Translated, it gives CASSRGQGINEQFF.

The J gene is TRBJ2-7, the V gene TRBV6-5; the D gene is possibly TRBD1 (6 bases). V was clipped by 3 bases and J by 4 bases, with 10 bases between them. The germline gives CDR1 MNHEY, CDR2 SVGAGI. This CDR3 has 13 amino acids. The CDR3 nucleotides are TGTGCCAGCAGTTATTACAGGGCGTACGAGCAGTACTTC. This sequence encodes CASSYYRAYEQYF.

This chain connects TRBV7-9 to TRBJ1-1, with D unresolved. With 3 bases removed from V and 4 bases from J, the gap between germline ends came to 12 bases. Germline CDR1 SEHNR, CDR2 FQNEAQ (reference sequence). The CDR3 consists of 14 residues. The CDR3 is CASSFKGAGTEAFF. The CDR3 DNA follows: TGTGCCAGCAGCTTTAAGGGAGCCGGCACTGAAGCTTTCTTT.

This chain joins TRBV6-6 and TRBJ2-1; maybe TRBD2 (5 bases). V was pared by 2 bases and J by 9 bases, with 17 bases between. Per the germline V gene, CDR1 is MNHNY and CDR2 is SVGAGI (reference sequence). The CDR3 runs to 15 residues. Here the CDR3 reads CASSYTHWSEGEQFF. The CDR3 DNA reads TGTGCCAGCAGTTACACCCATTGGAGTGAGGGTGAGCAGTTCTTC.

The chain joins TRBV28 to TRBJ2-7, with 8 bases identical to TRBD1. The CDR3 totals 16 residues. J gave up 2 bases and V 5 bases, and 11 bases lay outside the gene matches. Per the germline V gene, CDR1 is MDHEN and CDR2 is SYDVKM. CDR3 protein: CASSLQTGDPTYEQYF. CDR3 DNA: TGTGCCAGCAGTCTGCAGACAGGGGACCCCACCTACGAGCAGTACTTC. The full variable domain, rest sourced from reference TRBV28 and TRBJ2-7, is DVKVTQSSRYLVKRTGEKVFLECVQDMDHENMFWYRQDPGLGLRLIYFSYDVKMKEKGDIPEGYSVSREKKERFSLILESASTNQTSMYLCASSLQTGDPTYEQYFGPGTRLTVT.

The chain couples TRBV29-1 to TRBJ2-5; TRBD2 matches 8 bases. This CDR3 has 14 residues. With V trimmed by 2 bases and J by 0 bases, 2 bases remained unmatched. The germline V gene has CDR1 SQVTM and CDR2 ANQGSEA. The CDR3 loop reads CSVELAGNQETQYF. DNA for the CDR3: TGCAGCGTTGAATTAGCGGGGAACCAAGAGACCCAGTACTTC.